The rows below give T cell receptor beta chains drawn from one sample of a study of shared clonotypes between healthy human individuals. TCRdb's copy holds only in-frame clones and misses some; the assay was immunoSEQ multiplex PCR. Seen here are a few million clones, about 92% observed once, and the top ten hold over 0.12%. The specimen was naive CD4+ T cells sorted from blood. These receptors came from a man aged 18 to 29 in good health. CDR3s include the opening cysteine and the closing phenylalanine or tryptophan. The order of the fields is D gene, J gene, V gene, clone size, CDR3 protein, CDR3 DNA. D genes are given only for firm matches. Rows give clone size only sometimes, using once, few, many, or a class for an expanded clone.

d_call: NA; j_call: TRBJ2-4; v_call: TRBV6-1; clone_size: NA; cdr3_aa: CASRGTVRQYF; cdr3_nt: TGTGCCAGCAGAGGGACGGTTAGACAGTACTTC
d_call: NA; j_call: TRBJ2-2; v_call: TRBV10-1; clone_size: NA; cdr3_aa: CASSVRQGGTGELFF; cdr3_nt: TGCGCCAGCAGTGTCAGGCAGGGTGGCACCGGGGAGCTGTTTTTT
d_call: NA; j_call: TRBJ2-7; v_call: TRBV29-1; clone_size: NA; cdr3_aa: CSVELIKAGAPREQYF; cdr3_nt: TGCAGCGTTGAACTTATCAAGGCTGGCGCGCCGCGGGAGCAGTACTTC
d_call: NA; j_call: TRBJ2-2; v_call: TRBV10-1; clone_size: NA; cdr3_aa: CASSDGAGELFF; cdr3_nt: TGCGCCAGCAGTGATGGGGCGGGGGAGCTGTTTTTT
d_call: TRBD2; j_call: TRBJ2-7; v_call: TRBV27; clone_size: NA; cdr3_aa: CASSLIVGGEYEQYF; cdr3_nt: TGTGCCAGCAGCCTTATCGTGGGGGGGGAATACGAGCAGTACTTC
d_call: NA; j_call: TRBJ2-3; v_call: TRBV28; clone_size: NA; cdr3_aa: CASSLTGGVSTDTQYF; cdr3_nt: TGTGCCAGCAGTCTGACGGGGGGCGTTAGCACAGATACGCAGTATTTT
d_call: TRBD2; j_call: TRBJ2-3; v_call: TRBV4-1; clone_size: NA; cdr3_aa: CASSQDFPRLAGEPDTQYF; cdr3_nt: TGCGCCAGCAGCCAAGATTTCCCCAGACTAGCGGGAGAGCCAGATACGCAGTATTTT
d_call: TRBD2; j_call: TRBJ2-5; v_call: TRBV2; clone_size: NA; cdr3_aa: CASRRTGLAGGPETQYF; cdr3_nt: TGTGCCAGCAGAAGAACAGGGCTAGCGGGGGGGCCAGAGACCCAGTACTTC
d_call: TRBD2; j_call: TRBJ2-3; v_call: TRBV7-9; clone_size: NA; cdr3_aa: CASSQAGLAADTQYF; cdr3_nt: TGTGCCAGCAGCCAGGCGGGACTAGCAGCAGATACGCAGTATTTT
d_call: NA; j_call: TRBJ2-5; v_call: TRBV5-8; clone_size: NA; cdr3_aa: CASIRDSRETQYF; cdr3_nt: TGTGCCAGCATACGGGACTCACGGGAGACCCAGTACTTC
d_call: NA; j_call: TRBJ2-2; v_call: TRBV2; clone_size: NA; cdr3_aa: CASSGGHLNTGELFF; cdr3_nt: TGTGCCAGCAGCGGGGGACACTTGAACACCGGGGAGCTGTTTTTT
d_call: NA; j_call: TRBJ2-7; v_call: TRBV18; clone_size: once; cdr3_aa: CASSPVEYSSYEQYF; cdr3_nt: TGTGCCAGCTCACCAGTCGAATACAGCTCCTACGAGCAGTACTTC
d_call: TRBD1; j_call: TRBJ2-5; v_call: TRBV6-5; clone_size: NA; cdr3_aa: CASSYQEQGKTQYF; cdr3_nt: TGTGCCAGCAGTTACCAGGAACAGGGGAAAACCCAGTACTTC
d_call: NA; j_call: TRBJ2-4; v_call: TRBV9; clone_size: NA; cdr3_aa: CASSVVGTAGAKNIQYF; cdr3_nt: TGTGCCAGCAGCGTAGTGGGGACAGCGGGAGCCAAAAACATTCAGTACTTC
d_call: NA; j_call: TRBJ1-6; v_call: TRBV6-6; clone_size: NA; cdr3_aa: CASSLSGAAGSPLHF; cdr3_nt: TGTGCCAGCAGCCTCTCGGGGGCGGCGGGTTCACCCCTCCACTTT
d_call: TRBD1; j_call: TRBJ2-7; v_call: TRBV9; clone_size: NA; cdr3_aa: CASSVQAGGYEQYF; cdr3_nt: TGTGCCAGCAGCGTACAAGCAGGGGGCTACGAGCAGTACTTC
d_call: NA; j_call: TRBJ1-2; v_call: TRBV6-1; clone_size: NA; cdr3_aa: CASSESPTVDGYTF; cdr3_nt: TGTGCCAGCAGTGAGTCTCCGACAGTCGATGGCTACACCTTC
d_call: NA; j_call: TRBJ2-2; v_call: TRBV4-1; clone_size: NA; cdr3_aa: CASSLGGQPTGELFF; cdr3_nt: TGCGCCAGCAGCCTCGGGGGACAGCCCACCGGGGAGCTGTTTTTT